This TCR beta chain was recovered during a study of blood T cells in healthy people across ages. Findings of the study overall: Correlation between TCR beta diversity and naive T cell percentage was strong. Age showed a roughly linear inverse relationship with TCR beta diversity per million T cells.

Isolation yielded PBMCs, at least 6.5 million per sample, in every case. V lost 4 bases to trimming and J lost 7 bases; unmatched junction nucleotides: 4. There are 13 residues in the CDR3. Germline CDR1 LNHDA, CDR2 SQIVND (reference sequence). In regard to this clonotype: Its antigen is currently unknown.

Combining a sample-barcoded 5' primer with a J-beta primer mix, a second PCR ran for about 7 to 11 cycles. TCRdb re-derived calls from the 5' RACE reads in MiXCR, one entry per CDR3 protein. The table records about 1.6 million distinct CDR3 sequences, almost 35% of them present only once. This sequence was found in a woman aged 25 to 45 in good health. The sample comprised blood. This rearrangement joins TRBV19 to TRBJ2-7; TRBD1 aligns across 10 bases. In nucleotides, the CDR3 is TGTGCCAGTAGTAGGGACAGGGGAACGGAGCAGTACTTC. Residues: CASSRDRGTEQYF.